The clone carrying this T cell receptor (beta chain) was observed a handful of times. This specimen comes from a study of CD8+CD57+ T cells in acquired aplastic anemia. All sequencing subjects had displayed CD8+CD57+ cell expansion on flow cytometry. Researchers used genomic DNA as the template to profile TCR beta VDJ and CDR3. TCRdb itself ran the reads through MiXCR, one entry per CDR3 protein. This sample has about 180,000 distinct CDR3 sequences; 47% occur once, and the top ten carry 0.85% to 1.3%. CDR1 is SGHVS and CDR2 is FQNEAQ in the germline V gene. J was trimmed by 3 bases and V by 4 bases; bases with no gene match: 3. This CDR3 is built from 13 residues.

This receptor was taken from a human donor with aplastic anemia. V gene TRBV7-8 combines with J gene TRBJ2-7; 7 bases are a match to TRBD1. Material for sequencing was sorted CD4+, CD8+, or CD8+CD57+ T cells (not recorded which) from PBMCs. CDR3 in amino acids: CASSSTGIYEQYF. CDR3 in DNA: TGTGCCAGCAGCTCGACAGGGATCTACGAGCAGTACTTC.